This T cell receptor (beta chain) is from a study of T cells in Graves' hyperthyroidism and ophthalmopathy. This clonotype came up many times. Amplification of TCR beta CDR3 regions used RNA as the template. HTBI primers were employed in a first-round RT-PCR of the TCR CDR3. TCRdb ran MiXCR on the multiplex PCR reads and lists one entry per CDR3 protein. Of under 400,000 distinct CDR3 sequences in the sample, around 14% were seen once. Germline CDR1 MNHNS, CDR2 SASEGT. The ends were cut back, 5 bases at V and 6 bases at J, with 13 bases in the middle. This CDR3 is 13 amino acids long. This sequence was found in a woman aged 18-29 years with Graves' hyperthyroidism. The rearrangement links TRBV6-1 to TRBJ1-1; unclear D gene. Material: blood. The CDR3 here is CASSPSGIAEAFF. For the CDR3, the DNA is TGTGCCAGCAGTCCCTCCGGGATCGCTGAAGCTTTCTTT.